The present TCR beta chain was sequenced within a study of T-cell memory formation after mild COVID-19. The wider study: Largely, TCR clusters stayed within a single donor. Whole-study results and caveats: Among clones contracting day 15 to 85, CD4/CD8 was balanced, whereas later expanders leaned CD4+. Cross-reactive memory apparently joined, as some responding clones appeared in pre-infection memory. CD4+ clones that contracted lay mainly in CM and EM; CD8+ ones lay in EMRA.

Many counts were recorded for this clonotype. Antigen unknown. TCRdb passed the 5' RACE reads through MiXCR, listing each CDR3 protein once. The top ten clones hold around 9.5% of a sample with roughly 410,000 distinct CDR3 sequences, roughly a quarter of them seen once. This CDR3 spans 14 amino acids. The V and J ends lost 3 bases and 0 bases respectively, with 6 bases between them. CDR1 SGHRS and CDR2 YFSETQ come from the germline V gene. This clonotype was sampled from an adult woman who had mild COVID-19 (a few samples of this study predate the infection). Cell type and time point are not known. The sample comprised PBMCs or a T cell subset sorted from them (not recorded which). This sequence joins TRBV5-1 and TRBJ2-2; possibly TRBD1 for D (5 bases). CDR3 sequence reads: CASSWGANTGELFF. CDR3 coding DNA: TGCGCCAGCAGCTGGGGCGCGAACACCGGGGAGCTGTTTTTT.